This T cell receptor beta chain comes out of a study of T cells in localized non-small cell lung cancer. The V and J ends lost 1 base and 5 bases, in that order; junction bases with no gene match: 7. The germline gives CDR1 SGHAT, CDR2 FQDESV (reference sequence). This CDR3 is built from 16 residues. Remarks on this clone: Its target is unknown.

Study-wide results and caveats: It was uninvolved adjacent lung that showed the highest T cell clonality, exceeding tumor.

The table came from immunoSEQ multiplex PCR; TCRdb's copy has only in-frame clones and leaves some out. This sample has about 1,400 clones, with roughly 23% found just once. The chain is built from TRBV11-1 and TRBJ2-2; 7 nucleotides agree with TRBD1. The specimen was normal lung tissue next to the tumor, collected before any cancer treatment. This receptor was taken from a male donor aged 60 or over with stage III squamous cell lung carcinoma. In DNA form, the CDR3 reads TGTGCCAGCAGCTTAGGCAACAGGGGTCGGACCGGGGAGCTGTTTTTT. This translates into CASSLGNRGRTGELFF.